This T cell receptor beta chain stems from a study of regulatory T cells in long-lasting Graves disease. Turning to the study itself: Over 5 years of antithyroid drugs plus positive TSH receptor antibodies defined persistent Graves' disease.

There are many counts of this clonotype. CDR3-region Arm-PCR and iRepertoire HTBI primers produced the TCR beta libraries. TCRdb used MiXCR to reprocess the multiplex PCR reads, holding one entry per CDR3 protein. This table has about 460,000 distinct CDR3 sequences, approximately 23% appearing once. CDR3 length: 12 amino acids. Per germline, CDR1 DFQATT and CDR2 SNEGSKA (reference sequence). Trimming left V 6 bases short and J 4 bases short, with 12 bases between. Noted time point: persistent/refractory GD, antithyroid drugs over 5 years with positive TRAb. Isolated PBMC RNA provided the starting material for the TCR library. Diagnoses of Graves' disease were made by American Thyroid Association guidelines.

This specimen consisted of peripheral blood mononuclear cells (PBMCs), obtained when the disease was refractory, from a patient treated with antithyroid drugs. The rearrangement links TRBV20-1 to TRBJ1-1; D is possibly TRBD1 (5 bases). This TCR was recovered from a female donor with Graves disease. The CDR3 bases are TGCAGTGCCGTGGGGGGATCCACTGAAGCTTTCTTT. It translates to CSAVGGSTEAFF.